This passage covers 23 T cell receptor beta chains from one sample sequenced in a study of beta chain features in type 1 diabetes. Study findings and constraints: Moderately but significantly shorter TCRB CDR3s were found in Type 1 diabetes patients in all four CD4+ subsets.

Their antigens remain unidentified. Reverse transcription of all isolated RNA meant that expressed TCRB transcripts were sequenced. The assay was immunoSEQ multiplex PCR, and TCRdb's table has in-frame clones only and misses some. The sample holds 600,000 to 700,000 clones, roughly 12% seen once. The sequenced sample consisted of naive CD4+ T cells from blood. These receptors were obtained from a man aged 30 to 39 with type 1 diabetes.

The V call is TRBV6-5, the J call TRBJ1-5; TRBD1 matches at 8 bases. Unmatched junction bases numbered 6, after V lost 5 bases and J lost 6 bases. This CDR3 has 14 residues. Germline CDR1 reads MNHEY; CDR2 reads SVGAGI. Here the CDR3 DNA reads TGTGCCAGCAGTGACCAGGGGGCGGGTCAGCCCCAGCATTTT. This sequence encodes CASSDQGAGQPQHF.

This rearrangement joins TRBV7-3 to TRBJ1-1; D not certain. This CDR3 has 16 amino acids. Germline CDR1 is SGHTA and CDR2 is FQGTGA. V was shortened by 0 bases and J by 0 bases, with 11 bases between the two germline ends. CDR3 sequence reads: CASSLTHGGMNTEAFF. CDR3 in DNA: TGTGCCAGCAGCTTAACGCACGGCGGCATGAACACTGAAGCTTTCTTT.

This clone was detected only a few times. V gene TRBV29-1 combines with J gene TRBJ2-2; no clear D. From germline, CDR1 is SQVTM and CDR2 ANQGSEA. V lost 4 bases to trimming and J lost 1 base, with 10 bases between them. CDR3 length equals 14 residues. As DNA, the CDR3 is TGCAGCGTTGTAAGCCAGTTGAACACCGGGGAGCTGTTTTTT. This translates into CSVVSQLNTGELFF.

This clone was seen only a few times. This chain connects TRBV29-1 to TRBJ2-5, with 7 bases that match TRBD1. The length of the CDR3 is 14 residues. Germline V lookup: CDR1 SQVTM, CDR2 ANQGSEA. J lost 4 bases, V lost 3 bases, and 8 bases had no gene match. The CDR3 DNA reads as TGCAGCGTTGAGCTCGCAGGGGGTCGAGAGACCCAGTACTTC. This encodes CSVELAGGRETQYF.

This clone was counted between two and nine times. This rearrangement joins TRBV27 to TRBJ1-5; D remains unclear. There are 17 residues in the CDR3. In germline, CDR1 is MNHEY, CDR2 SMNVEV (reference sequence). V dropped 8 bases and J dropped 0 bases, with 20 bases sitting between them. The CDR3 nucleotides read TGTGCCAGCGCCCCGCGAGTAGAGGACTATAGCAATCAGCCCCAGCATTTT. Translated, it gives CASAPRVEDYSNQPQHF.

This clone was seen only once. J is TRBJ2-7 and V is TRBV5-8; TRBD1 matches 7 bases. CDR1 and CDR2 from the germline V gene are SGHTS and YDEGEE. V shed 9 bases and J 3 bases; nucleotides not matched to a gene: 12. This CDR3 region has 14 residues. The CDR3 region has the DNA TGTGCCATTCAATACCGGGACAGTGGCTACGAGCAGTACTTC. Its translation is CAIQYRDSGYEQYF.

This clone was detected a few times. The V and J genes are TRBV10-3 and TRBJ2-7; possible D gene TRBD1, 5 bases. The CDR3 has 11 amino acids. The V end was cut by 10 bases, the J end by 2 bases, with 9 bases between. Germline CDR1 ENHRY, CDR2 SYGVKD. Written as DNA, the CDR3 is TGTGCCAGCGGACAAGCCTACGAGCAGTACTTC. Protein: CASGQAYEQYF.

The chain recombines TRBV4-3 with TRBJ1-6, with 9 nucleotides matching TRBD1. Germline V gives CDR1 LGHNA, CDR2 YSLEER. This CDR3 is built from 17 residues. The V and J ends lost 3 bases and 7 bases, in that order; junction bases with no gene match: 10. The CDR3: CASSHPGTGSGNSPLHF. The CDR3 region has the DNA TGCGCCAGCAGCCACCCCGGGACAGGGAGTGGAAATTCACCCCTCCACTTT.

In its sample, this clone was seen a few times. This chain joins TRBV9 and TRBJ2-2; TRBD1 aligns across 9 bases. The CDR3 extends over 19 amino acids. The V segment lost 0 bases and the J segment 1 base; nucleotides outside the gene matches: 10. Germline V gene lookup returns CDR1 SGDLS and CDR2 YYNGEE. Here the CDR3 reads CASSVDYRRGQGNTGELFF. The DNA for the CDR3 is TGTGCCAGCAGCGTAGATTATCGGCGGGGACAGGGGAACACCGGGGAGCTGTTTTTT.

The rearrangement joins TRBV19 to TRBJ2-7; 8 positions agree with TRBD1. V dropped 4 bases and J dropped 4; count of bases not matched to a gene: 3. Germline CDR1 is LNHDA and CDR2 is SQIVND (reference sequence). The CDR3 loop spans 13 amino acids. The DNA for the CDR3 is TGTGCCAGTAGTAGCCGGGACAGGTACGAGCAGTACTTC. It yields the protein CASSSRDRYEQYF.

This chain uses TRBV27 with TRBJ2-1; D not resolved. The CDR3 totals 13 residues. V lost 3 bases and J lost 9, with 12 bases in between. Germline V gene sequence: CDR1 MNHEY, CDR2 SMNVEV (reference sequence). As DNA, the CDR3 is TGTGCCAGCAGTTTCAATTGGGAAAGTGAGCAGTTCTTC. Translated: CASSFNWESEQFF.

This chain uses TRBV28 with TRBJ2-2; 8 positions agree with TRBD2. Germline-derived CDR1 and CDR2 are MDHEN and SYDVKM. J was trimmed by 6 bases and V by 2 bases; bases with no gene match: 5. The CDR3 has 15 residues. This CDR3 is CASSLPAGEAGELFF. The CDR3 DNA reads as TGTGCCAGCAGTTTACCAGCGGGGGAAGCCGGGGAGCTGTTTTTT.

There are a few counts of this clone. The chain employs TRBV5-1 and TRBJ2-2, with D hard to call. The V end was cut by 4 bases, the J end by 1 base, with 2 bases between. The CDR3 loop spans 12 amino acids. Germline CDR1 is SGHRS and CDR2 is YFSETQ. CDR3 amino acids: CASSVNTGELFF. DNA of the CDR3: TGCGCCAGCAGCGTGAACACCGGGGAGCTGTTTTTT.

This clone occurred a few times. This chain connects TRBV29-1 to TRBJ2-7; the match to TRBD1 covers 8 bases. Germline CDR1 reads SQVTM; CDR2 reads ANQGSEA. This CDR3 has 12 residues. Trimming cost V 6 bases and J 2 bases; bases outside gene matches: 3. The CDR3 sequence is CSVRDRTYEQYF. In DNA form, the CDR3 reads TGCAGCGTCCGGGACAGGACCTACGAGCAGTACTTC.

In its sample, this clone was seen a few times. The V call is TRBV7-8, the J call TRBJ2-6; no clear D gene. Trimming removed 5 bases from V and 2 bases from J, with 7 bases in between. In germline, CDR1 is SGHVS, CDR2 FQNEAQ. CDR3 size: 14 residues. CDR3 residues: CASSLQAGANVLTF. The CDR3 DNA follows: TGTGCCAGCAGCCTACAAGCTGGGGCCAACGTCCTGACTTTC.

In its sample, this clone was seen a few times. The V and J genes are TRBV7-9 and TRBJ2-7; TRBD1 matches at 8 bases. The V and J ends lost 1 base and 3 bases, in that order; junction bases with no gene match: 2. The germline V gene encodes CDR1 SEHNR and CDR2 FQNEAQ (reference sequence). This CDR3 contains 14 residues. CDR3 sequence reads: CASSLVQGVYEQYF. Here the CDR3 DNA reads TGTGCCAGCAGCTTAGTACAGGGGGTCTACGAGCAGTACTTC.

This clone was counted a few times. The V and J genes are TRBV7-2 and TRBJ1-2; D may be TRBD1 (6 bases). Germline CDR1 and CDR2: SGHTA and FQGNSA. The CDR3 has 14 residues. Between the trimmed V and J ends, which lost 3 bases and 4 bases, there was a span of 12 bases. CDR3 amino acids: CASSFEDRSYGYTF. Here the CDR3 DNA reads TGTGCCAGCAGCTTCGAAGACAGGAGCTATGGCTACACCTTC.

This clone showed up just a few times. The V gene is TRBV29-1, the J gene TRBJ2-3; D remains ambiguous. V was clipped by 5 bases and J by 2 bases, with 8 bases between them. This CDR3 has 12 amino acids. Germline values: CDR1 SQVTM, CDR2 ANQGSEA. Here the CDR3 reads CSVNRITDTQYF. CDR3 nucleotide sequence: TGCAGCGTTAACAGAATCACAGATACGCAGTATTTT.

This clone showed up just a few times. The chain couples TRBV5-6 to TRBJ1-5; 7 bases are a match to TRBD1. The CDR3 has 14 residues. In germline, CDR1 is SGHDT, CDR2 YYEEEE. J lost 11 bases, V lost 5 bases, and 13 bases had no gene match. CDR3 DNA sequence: TGTGCCAGCAGTTTCTCTGGGACAGTCCGGTCCCAGCATTTT. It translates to CASSFSGTVRSQHF.

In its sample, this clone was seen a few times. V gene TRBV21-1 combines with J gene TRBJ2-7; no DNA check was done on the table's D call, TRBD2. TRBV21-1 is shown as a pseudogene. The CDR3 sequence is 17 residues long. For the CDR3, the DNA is TGTGCCAGCAGCAAAGGGGTTCCAGTAACTACACCCTACGAGCAGTACTTC. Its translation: CASSKGVPVTTPYEQYF.

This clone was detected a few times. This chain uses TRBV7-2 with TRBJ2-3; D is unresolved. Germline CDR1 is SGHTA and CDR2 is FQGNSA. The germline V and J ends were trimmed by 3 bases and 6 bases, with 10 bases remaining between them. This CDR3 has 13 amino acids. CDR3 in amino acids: CASSFVPPDTQYF. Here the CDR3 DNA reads TGTGCCAGCAGCTTCGTTCCCCCGGATACGCAGTATTTT.

The DNA for the CDR3 is TGTGCCTGGAGCCTGCAGGGTTACGAGCAGTACTTC. As protein: CAWSLQGYEQYF. The chain is built from TRBV30 and TRBJ2-7; D might be TRBD1 (5 bases). The CDR3 extends over 12 amino acids. V was cut by 3 bases and J by 4 bases, with 10 bases left in between. Looked up from germline, CDR1 is GTSNPN and CDR2 is SVGIG (reference sequence).

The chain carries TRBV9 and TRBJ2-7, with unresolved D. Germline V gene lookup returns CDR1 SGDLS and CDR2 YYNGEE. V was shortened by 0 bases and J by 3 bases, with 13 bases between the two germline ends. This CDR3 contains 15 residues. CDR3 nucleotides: TGTGCCAGCAGCGTAGGTCAGAATTCCTTCTACGAGCAGTACTTC. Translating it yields CASSVGQNSFYEQYF.